The next 28 T cell receptor beta chains were all read from a single sample in a study of blood T cell repertoires in COVID-19. The method was immunoSEQ multiplex PCR; TCRdb's version includes in-frame clones alone and lacks a portion of them. The repertoire holds roughly 300,000 clones, with approximately 84% as singletons. The sequenced sample was PBMCs or T cells enriched from blood (not recorded which). These TCRs come from a woman aged 30 to 39 who had recovered from COVID-19.

In DNA, the CDR3 is TGTGCCAGCAGCTTGGGGAGGACAGGGGGCGATCAGCCCCAGCATTTT. Its protein is CASSLGRTGGDQPQHF. The chain couples TRBV5-6 to TRBJ1-5, with TRBD1 identical over 11 bases. The V segment lost 0 bases and the J segment 5 bases; nucleotides outside the gene matches: 4. Germline values: CDR1 SGHDT, CDR2 YYEEEE. The length of the CDR3 is 16 residues.

With respect to this clone: In the same sample, other DNA sequences code for this CDR3. V usage is TRBV4-1 and J usage is TRBJ2-7; 7 bases align to TRBD1. The ends lost 1 base at V and 0 bases at J; junction bases unmatched: 3. The CDR3 is 15 amino acids. The germline CDR1 and CDR2 sequences are MGHRA and YSYEKL. The CDR3 here is CASSQGQGDSYEQYF. The DNA of the CDR3 is TGCGCCAGCAGCCAAGGGCAGGGGGACTCCTACGAGCAGTACTTC.

The chain has TRBV7-9 and TRBJ1-3, with D unresolved. This CDR3 is 14 amino acids long. In germline, CDR1 is SEHNR, CDR2 FQNEAQ (reference sequence). Trimming removed 1 base at V and 4 bases at J, with 8 bases between. CDR3 residues: CASSLGWRGNTIYF. CDR3 bases: TGTGCCAGCAGCTTAGGCTGGAGAGGAAACACCATATATTTT.

The chain links TRBV10-1 to TRBJ2-1; TRBD1 might be the D (6 bases). The CDR3 totals 15 residues. Germline V gives CDR1 WNHNN, CDR2 SYGVQD (reference sequence). V lost 2 bases and J 3 bases, leaving 11 bases between the germline ends. The CDR3 DNA follows: TGCGCCAGCAGTGAGCGGGCAGGGGACTACAATGAGCAGTTCTTC. It codes for CASSERAGDYNEQFF.

V gene TRBV29-1 combines with J gene TRBJ1-1; the D is unclear. V gave up 7 bases and J gave up 4 bases, with 16 bases separating them. This CDR3 has 13 amino acids. Germline V gene sequence: CDR1 SQVTM, CDR2 ANQGSEA. CDR3 residues: CSAGSFPGTEAFF. CDR3 DNA: TGCAGCGCCGGTTCGTTCCCGGGCACTGAAGCTTTCTTT.

The chain joins TRBV24-1 to TRBJ2-2; 10 nucleotides match TRBD1. The CDR3 has 15 amino acids. With 3 bases clipped from V and 5 bases from J, the junction kept 2 bases outside the gene matches. Per germline, CDR1 KGHDR and CDR2 SFDVKD. CDR3 sequence (DNA): TGTGCCACCAGTGATCAGGGACAGGGGACCGGGGAGCTGTTTTTT. As protein: CATSDQGQGTGELFF.

The CDR3 sequence: CASSSGQSNEQFF. CDR3 DNA: TGTGCCAGCAGTTCTGGACAGAGCAATGAGCAGTTCTTC. The chain combines TRBV6-2 or TRBV6-3 with TRBJ2-1, with TRBD1 as a possible D gene (6 bases). Trimming stripped 4 bases from V and 6 bases from J, with 10 bases between. CDR1 and CDR2 from the germline V gene are MNHEY and SVGEGT. The CDR3 contains 13 residues.

On this clone itself: A junction boundary mismatches the germline segment, possibly from a read error. The rearrangement uses TRBV10-3 and TRBJ2-2; 8 bases are shared with TRBD2. This CDR3 spans 14 amino acids. Germline loops: CDR1 ENHRY, CDR2 SYGVKD. In nucleotides, the CDR3 is TGTGCCATTCAGCGGGGGCAGAACGCCGGGGAGCTGTTTTTT. This encodes CAIQRGQNAGELFF.

This chain links TRBV29-1 with TRBJ2-5; possible D gene TRBD1, 6 bases. Germline-derived CDR1 and CDR2 are SQVTM and ANQGSEA. The length of the CDR3 is 12 residues. V dropped 6 bases and J dropped 1 base, with 9 bases sitting between them. DNA for the CDR3: TGCAGCGTAGACAGGCGCCAAGAGACCCAGTACTTC. It specifies CSVDRRQETQYF.

About this clone itself: This same CDR3 is encoded by further DNA sequences in the sample. V and J are TRBV12-3 or TRBV12-4 and TRBJ1-2, with D possibly matching TRBD1 (5 bases). V was pared by 5 bases and J by 5 bases, with 9 bases between. The CDR3 spans 12 residues. This chain's CDR3 is CASSPTGYGYTF. The DNA of the CDR3 is TGTGCCAGCAGTCCTACAGGATATGGCTACACCTTC.

The chain joins TRBV21-1 to TRBJ2-5; the table's D call, TRBD1, has no DNA check behind it. TRBV21-1 is designated a pseudogene. CDR3 length equals 14 residues. In DNA, the CDR3 is TGTGCCAGCAGCGGCCGGACAACCGGAGAGACCCAGTACTTC. Encoded protein: CASSGRTTGETQYF.

The DNA of the CDR3 is TGTGCCAGCAGCTGGACAGGGGAGAGCACAGATACGCAGTATTTT. This sequence encodes CASSWTGESTDTQYF. V usage is TRBV6-2 or TRBV6-3 and J usage is TRBJ2-3; 9 nucleotides align to TRBD1. The CDR3 is 15 residues long. The germline V gene encodes CDR1 MNHEY and CDR2 SVGEGT. With 6 bases clipped from V and 0 bases from J, the junction kept 4 bases outside the gene matches.

This sequence joins TRBV5-1 and TRBJ1-2, with 7 bases identical to TRBD1. V lost 0 bases, J lost 4 bases, and 12 bases stayed unmatched. The germline gives CDR1 SGHRS, CDR2 YFSETQ. This CDR3 is built from 17 residues. The CDR3 coding sequence is TGCGCCAGCAGCTTGGACGTAGTTCAGGGGGATAGCTATGGCTACACCTTC. Amino acid sequence: CASSLDVVQGDSYGYTF.

The chain recombines TRBV30 with TRBJ1-2, with 7 bases fitting TRBD1. Germline assignment: CDR1 GTSNPN and CDR2 SVGIG (reference sequence). This CDR3 is 16 amino acids long. V shed 1 base, J shed 1 base, and the junction held 9 bases outside the gene matches. CDR3 in DNA: TGTGCCTGGAGTGGGGGACAGCCAGCCAATAACTATGGCTACACCTTC. Amino acids: CAWSGGQPANNYGYTF.

The chain joins TRBV6-5 to TRBJ2-5, with 8 positions matching TRBD1. Trimming cost V 6 bases and J 2 bases; bases outside gene matches: 8. The CDR3 covers 15 residues. Germline CDR1 and CDR2: MNHEY and SVGAGI. The CDR3 nucleotides read TGTGCCAGCAGCTCACCCGGGACAGGACAAGAGACCCAGTACTTC. This gives the protein CASSSPGTGQETQYF.

This chain uses TRBV6-5 with TRBJ1-2; tentative D call: TRBD1 (6 bases). The length of the CDR3 is 12 residues. Germline CDR1 reads MNHEY; CDR2 reads SVGAGI. V lost 8 bases, J lost 7 bases, and 14 bases lay in between. CDR3 loop: CASWGGAGGYTF. The CDR3 DNA reads as TGTGCCAGCTGGGGGGGCGCAGGTGGCTACACCTTC.

The CDR3 region is CAIPSGGNSYEQYF. The CDR3, as DNA: TGTGCCATACCTAGCGGGGGGAACTCCTACGAGCAGTACTTC. The chain uses TRBV2 and TRBJ2-7; 11 bases map to TRBD2. The CDR3 extends over 14 amino acids. Unmatched junction bases numbered 5, after V lost 10 bases and J lost 0 bases. The germline CDR1 and CDR2 sequences are SNHLY and FYNNEI.

The sample holds one count of this clone. The CDR3 DNA reads as TGTGCCAGCAGTTTTTGGACAGGTGTCTATAATTCACCCCTCCACTTT. This encodes CASSFWTGVYNSPLHF. The chain links TRBV27 to TRBJ1-6; TRBD1 matches at 7 bases. With 3 bases clipped from V and 3 bases from J, the junction kept 5 bases outside the gene matches. The CDR3 contains 16 residues. The germline gives CDR1 MNHEY, CDR2 SMNVEV (reference sequence).

J is TRBJ1-1 and V is TRBV19, with D perhaps TRBD1 (5 bases). Germline CDR1 and CDR2: LNHDA and SQIVND (reference sequence). Trimming took off 6 bases at V and 1 base at J, with 12 bases between the two ends. This CDR3 region has 14 residues. DNA of the CDR3: TGTGCCAGTAGCTGGTTGACAGAGAACACTGAAGCTTTCTTT. It yields the protein CASSWLTENTEAFF.

The chain couples TRBV5-1 to TRBJ1-1; 9 bases align to TRBD1. Germline lookup yields CDR1 SGHRS and CDR2 YFSETQ. The J segment lost 5 bases and the V segment lost 1 base, leaving 9 bases of the junction unmatched. The CDR3 is made up of 16 amino acids. The CDR3 DNA reads TGCGCCAGCAGCTTGACGGGACAGGGATGGTATACTGAAGCTTTCTTT. Protein product: CASSLTGQGWYTEAFF.

A few counts support this clone. The chain is built from TRBV9 and TRBJ2-5; 9 bases are a match to TRBD1. The CDR3 loop spans 16 amino acids. Germline V CDR1 and CDR2: SGDLS, YYNGEE. J gave up 0 bases and V 3 bases, and 6 bases lay outside the gene matches. CDR3 protein: CASSASGTGNQETQYF. Here the CDR3 DNA reads TGTGCCAGCAGCGCTTCCGGGACAGGGAACCAAGAGACCCAGTACTTC.

The rearrangement joins TRBV30 to TRBJ1-6; 9 nucleotides line up with TRBD1. This CDR3 has 17 residues. V shed 5 bases and J 7 bases; nucleotides not matched to a gene: 15. Germline V CDR1 and CDR2: GTSNPN, SVGIG (reference sequence). CDR3 residues: CAWDRGVGGQGNSPLHF. CDR3 nucleotide sequence: TGTGCCTGGGACCGGGGGGTTGGGGGACAGGGAAATTCACCCCTCCACTTT.

The chain joins TRBV29-1 to TRBJ2-5; D is perhaps TRBD2 (6 bases). The CDR3 extends over 14 amino acids. CDR1 SQVTM and CDR2 ANQGSEA come from the germline V gene. Trimming left V 1 base short and J 5 bases short, with 14 bases between. The DNA of the CDR3 is TGCAGCGTTGAAGTCGGGGGAGCCCTGGAGACCCAGTACTTC. Protein sequence: CSVEVGGALETQYF.

The J gene is TRBJ2-7, the V gene TRBV28, with TRBD1 matching 7 bases. From germline, CDR1 is MDHEN and CDR2 SYDVKM. Germline trimming cut 7 bases from V and 7 bases from J; bases unmatched to any gene: 13. This CDR3 has 14 residues. CDR3: CASIFRDRPWEQYF. For the CDR3, the DNA is TGTGCCAGCATTTTCCGGGACAGACCTTGGGAGCAGTACTTC.

V and J are TRBV2 and TRBJ1-1; 7 nucleotides agree with TRBD1. The CDR3 loop spans 15 amino acids. Trimming removed 4 bases from V and 5 bases from J; junction bases left unmatched: 10. In germline, CDR1 is SNHLY, CDR2 FYNNEI. The CDR3 DNA is TGTGCCAGCAGTGTCGGAGGGGGCGCGGGTACTGAAGCTTTCTTT. Protein: CASSVGGGAGTEAFF. Full variable domain (rest looked up from reference TRBV2 and TRBJ1-1): EPEVTQTPSHQVTQMGQEVILRCVPISNHLYFYWYRQILGQKVEFLVSFYNNEISEKSEIFDDQFSVERPDGSNFTLKIRSTKLEDSAMYFCASSVGGGAGTEAFFGQGTRLTVV.

The chain is built from TRBV20-1 and TRBJ2-3; TRBD2 agrees at 9 bases. V lost 3 bases to trimming and J lost 5 bases; unmatched junction nucleotides: 9. The V gene's germline CDR1 is DFQATT and CDR2 SNEGSKA (reference sequence). The CDR3 is 15 residues long. CDR3 region: CSASHKAGGLDTQYF. CDR3 DNA sequence: TGCAGTGCTAGTCATAAGGCGGGGGGGTTAGATACGCAGTATTTT.

The chain couples TRBV7-9 to TRBJ1-4; D is ambiguous. This CDR3 spans 15 amino acids. Trimming shortened V by 0 bases and J by 8 bases, and 13 bases separated the two germline ends. Germline V gene lookup returns CDR1 SEHNR and CDR2 FQNEAQ (reference sequence). The CDR3 here is CASSLALGSGEKLFF. The CDR3 region has the DNA TGTGCCAGCAGCTTAGCGCTAGGAAGCGGGGAAAAACTGTTTTTT.

The chain employs TRBV24-1 and TRBJ2-7; 15 bases map to TRBD2. The trim removed 3 bases at V and 1 base at J, leaving 6 bases unmatched. Germline V gene sequence: CDR1 KGHDR, CDR2 SFDVKD. The CDR3 contains 18 residues. CDR3 region: CATSDPGTSGGSSYEQYF. CDR3 in DNA: TGTGCCACCAGTGATCCCGGGACTAGCGGGGGGTCTTCCTACGAGCAGTACTTC.